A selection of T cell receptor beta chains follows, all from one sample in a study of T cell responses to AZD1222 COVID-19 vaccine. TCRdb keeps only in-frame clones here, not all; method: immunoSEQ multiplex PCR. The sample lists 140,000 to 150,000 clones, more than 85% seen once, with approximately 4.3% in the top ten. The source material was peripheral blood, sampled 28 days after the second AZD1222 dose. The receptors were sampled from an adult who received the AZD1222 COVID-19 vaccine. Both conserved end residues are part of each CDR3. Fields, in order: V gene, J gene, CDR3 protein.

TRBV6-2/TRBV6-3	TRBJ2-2	CASSYWMTSRAGELFF
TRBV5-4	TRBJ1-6	CASSLVIGGPQNSPLHF
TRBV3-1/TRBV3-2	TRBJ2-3	CASSQEWADTQYF
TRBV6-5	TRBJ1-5	CASPTINSNQPQHF
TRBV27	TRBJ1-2	CASSFAGNYGYTF
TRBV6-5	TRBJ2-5	CASSYGAIQETQYF
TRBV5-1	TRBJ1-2	CASSLGQGQGYTF
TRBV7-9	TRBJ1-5	CASSSQGGQPQHF
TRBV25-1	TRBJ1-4	CASSEWAGGNEKLFF
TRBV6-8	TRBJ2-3	CASSSFRGGRPTDTQYF
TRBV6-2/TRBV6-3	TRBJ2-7	CASSDPGISYEQYF
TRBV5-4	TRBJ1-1	CASRQDRVSEAFF
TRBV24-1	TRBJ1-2	CASSPGAGGGYTF
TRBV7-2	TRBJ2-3	CASSALGGIGTDTQYF
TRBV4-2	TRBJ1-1	CASSPSYRGNTEAFF
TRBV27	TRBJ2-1	CASSAEGIRPYNEQFF
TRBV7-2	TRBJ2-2	CASSPRQGQNTGELFF
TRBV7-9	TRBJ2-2	CASSLAVGRNTGELFF
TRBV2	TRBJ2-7	CASGRDSYYEQYF
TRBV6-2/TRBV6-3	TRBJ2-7	CASSYLQGAGTNRAYEQYF
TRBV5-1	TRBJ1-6	CASAPYPQGGSSYNSPLHF
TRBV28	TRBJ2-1	CASSLGAAEQFF
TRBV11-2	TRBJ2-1	CASSLDRWYNEQFF
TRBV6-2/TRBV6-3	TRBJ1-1	CASSSHRQIEEAFF
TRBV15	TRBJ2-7	CATSLEPGAYEQYF
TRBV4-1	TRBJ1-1	CASSPGEGWDTEAFF
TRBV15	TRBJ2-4	CATSRGASGGIQYF
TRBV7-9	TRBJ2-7	CASSHAGTREGFSYEQYF
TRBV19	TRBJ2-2	CASMRQVGTGELFF
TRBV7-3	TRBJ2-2	CASSLTDGANTGELFF
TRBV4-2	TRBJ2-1	CASSQAAGGSYNEQFF
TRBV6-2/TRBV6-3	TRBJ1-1	CASSYGGFTEAFF
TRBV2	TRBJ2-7	CASSRRANPLHEQYF
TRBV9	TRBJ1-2	CASSVDLVAYGYTF
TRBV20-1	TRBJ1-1	CSASRNTEAFF
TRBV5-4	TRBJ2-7	CASSLGDFYEQYF
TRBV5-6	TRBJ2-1	CASRSGTLGNEQFF
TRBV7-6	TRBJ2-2	CASSSRLVSSRATGELFF
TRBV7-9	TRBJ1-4	CASRPQQGLNEKLFF
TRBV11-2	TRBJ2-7	CASSDPRVDAYEQYF
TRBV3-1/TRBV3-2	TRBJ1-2	CASSHAFGGSYGYTF